This record covers a single T cell receptor (beta chain). Data came from immunoSEQ multiplex PCR; TCRdb stores just in-frame clones and leaves some out. Of 45,000 to 55,000 clones in the sample, over 90% were seen once. The CDR3 runs 16 residues. After removal of 5 bases from V and 3 bases from J, the junction contained 10 bases not matched to a gene. The V gene's germline CDR1 is SEHNR and CDR2 FQNEAQ (reference sequence). The data belong to a study of T cell changes during pregnancy in multiple sclerosis. The source of this sequence is a female donor with multiple sclerosis, enrolled in a pregnancy study. The source was peripheral blood, collected after pregnancy. V is TRBV7-9 and J is TRBJ1-5; the match to TRBD1 covers 7 bases. CDR3 sequence reads: CASSPRDSRINQPQHF. Here the CDR3 DNA reads TGTGCCAGCAGCCCCCGGGACAGCAGAATCAATCAGCCCCAGCATTTT.